The rows below give T cell receptor beta chains drawn from one sample of a study of blood T cells in healthy people across ages. One entry per CDR3 protein, called by TCRdb with MiXCR from the 5' RACE reads. The sample records some 690,000 distinct CDR3 sequences, 22% being singletons. The source material was blood. The receptors shown here come from a man in his 70s in good health. Each CDR3 is given with its conserved first and last residue.

j_call | v_call | cdr3_length | cdr3_aa
TRBJ1-5 | TRBV12-3/TRBV12-4 | 15 | CASSSEDGLLQPQHF
TRBJ1-4 | TRBV6-5 | 14 | CASSVRTGGKKLFF
TRBJ2-4 | TRBV11-3 | 16 | CASSPPNGVGGNIQYF
TRBJ2-3 | TRBV3-1 | 16 | CASSQPLAGGTDTQYF
TRBJ2-1 | TRBV12-3/TRBV12-4 | 17 | CASSPRPTGEVCNEQFF
TRBJ2-3 | TRBV7-8 | 14 | CASNPLGPGDTQYF
TRBJ2-5 | TRBV29-1 | 13 | CSVSLAGGETQYF
TRBJ2-1 | TRBV11-3 | 14 | CASSAFLPRDEQFF
TRBJ2-3 | TRBV5-1 | 14 | CASSSLEDTDTQYF
TRBJ2-2 | TRBV6-1 | 13 | CASRTGGTGELFF
TRBJ2-5 | TRBV5-1 | 14 | CASSSVIAEETQYF
TRBJ1-4 | TRBV20-1 | 14 | CSARKGRENEKLFF
TRBJ1-1 | TRBV6-4 | 13 | CASSVEVNTEAFF
TRBJ1-1 | TRBV10-1 | 16 | CASSESGGFMNTEAFF
TRBJ1-5 | TRBV6-6 | 15 | CATTLGRGRDQPQHF
TRBJ2-5 | TRBV30 | 12 | CAWSEGIETQYF
TRBJ2-5 | TRBV29-1 | 14 | CSVEESGIRETQYF
TRBJ2-1 | TRBV11-3 | 14 | CASNREPPYNEQFF
TRBJ1-5 | TRBV6-1 | 13 | CASSQGTDQPQHF
TRBJ1-4 | TRBV20-1 | 13 | CSARDSTSEKLSF
TRBJ2-2 | TRBV7-8 | 15 | CASSTTGTSTGELFF
TRBJ2-2 | TRBV5-1 | 16 | CASSFRDRGTTGELFF
TRBJ2-3 | TRBV12-3/TRBV12-4 | 17 | CASSSRTSGRGGDTQYF
TRBJ2-3 | TRBV11-1 | 15 | CASSAWGRDTDTQYF
TRBJ2-3 | TRBV19 | 15 | CASTPTRGLGDTQYF
TRBJ2-3 | TRBV19 | 15 | CASSKLAGITDTQYF
NA | TRBV20-1 | 15 | CSARVVTSGYNEQFF
TRBJ1-1 | TRBV9 | 15 | CASSGGWQGDTEAFF
TRBJ2-7 | TRBV5-1 | 17 | CASSYLITGDGSYEQYF
TRBJ1-1 | TRBV20-1 | 16 | CSASPPRGGTNTEAFF
TRBJ2-3 | TRBV7-2 | 14 | CASRPGLVSDTQYF
TRBJ1-1 | TRBV29-1 | 13 | CSVEKGTNTEAFF
TRBJ1-2 | TRBV6-6 | 15 | CASSPPDRGNYGYTF
TRBJ2-2 | TRBV4-1 | 15 | CASSPGLAGAGELFF
TRBJ2-5 | TRBV6-2/TRBV6-3 | 17 | CASRDGLAGGPRETQYF
TRBJ2-7 | TRBV10-3 | 13 | CAIGASYAYEQYF
NA | TRBV12-3/TRBV12-4 | 14 | CASRPGLAVYEQYF
TRBJ2-2 | TRBV10-2 | 15 | CASGLAGGRPGELFF
TRBJ2-2 | TRBV7-2 | 14 | CASSKGHGVGELFF